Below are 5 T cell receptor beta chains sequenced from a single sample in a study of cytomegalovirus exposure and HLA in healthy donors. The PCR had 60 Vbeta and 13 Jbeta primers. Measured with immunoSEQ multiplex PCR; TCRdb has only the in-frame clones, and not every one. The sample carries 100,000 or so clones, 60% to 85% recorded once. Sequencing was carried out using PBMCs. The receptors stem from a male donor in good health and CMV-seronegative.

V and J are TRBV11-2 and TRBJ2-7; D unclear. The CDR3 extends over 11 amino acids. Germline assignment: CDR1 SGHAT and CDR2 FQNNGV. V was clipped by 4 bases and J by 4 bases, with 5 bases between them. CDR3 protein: CASSSVYEQYF. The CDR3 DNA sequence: TGTGCCAGCAGCTCAGTTTACGAGCAGTACTTC.

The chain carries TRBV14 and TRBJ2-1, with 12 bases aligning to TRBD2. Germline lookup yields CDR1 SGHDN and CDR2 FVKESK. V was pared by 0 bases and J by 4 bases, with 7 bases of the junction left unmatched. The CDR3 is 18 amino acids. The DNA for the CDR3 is TGTGCCAGCAGCCAAGAATCCCCCGGGACTAGCGGGTACAATGAGCAGTTCTTC. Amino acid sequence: CASSQESPGTSGYNEQFF.

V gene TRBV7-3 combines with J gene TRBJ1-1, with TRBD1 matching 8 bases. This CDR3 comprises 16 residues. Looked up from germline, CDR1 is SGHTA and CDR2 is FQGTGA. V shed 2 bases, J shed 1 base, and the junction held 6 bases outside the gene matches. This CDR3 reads CASSLLGTGTNTEAFF. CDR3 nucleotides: TGTGCCAGCAGCTTACTGGGGACAGGAACGAACACTGAAGCTTTCTTT.

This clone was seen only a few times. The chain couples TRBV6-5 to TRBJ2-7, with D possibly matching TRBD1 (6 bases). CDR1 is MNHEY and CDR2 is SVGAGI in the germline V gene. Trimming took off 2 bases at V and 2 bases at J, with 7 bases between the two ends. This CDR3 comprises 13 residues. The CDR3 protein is CASSYGTTYEQYF. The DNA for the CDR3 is TGTGCCAGCAGTTACGGGACAACCTACGAGCAGTACTTC.

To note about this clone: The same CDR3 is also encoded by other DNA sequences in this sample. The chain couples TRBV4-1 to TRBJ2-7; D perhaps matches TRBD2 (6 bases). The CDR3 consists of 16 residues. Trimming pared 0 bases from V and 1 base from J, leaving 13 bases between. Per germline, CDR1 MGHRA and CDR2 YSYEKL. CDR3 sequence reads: CASSQESSAKSYEQYF. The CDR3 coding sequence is TGCGCCAGCAGCCAAGAGTCTAGCGCCAAGTCCTACGAGCAGTACTTC.